The source of this T cell receptor (beta chain) is a study of neoadjuvant anti-PD-1 for oral cavity cancer. Looking at the study overall: Most patients had three to four biweekly doses of 3 mg/kg nivolumab before resection.

Patients had HPV-negative, locally advanced oral cavity squamous cell carcinoma. Produced via immunoSEQ multiplex PCR; TCRdb's table is partial and in-frame only. In the table there are 14,000 to 15,000 clones, about 67% of which are singletons. The CDR3 is 15 residues long. Germline trimming cut 2 bases from V and 2 bases from J; bases unmatched to any gene: 4. The germline CDR1 and CDR2 sequences are MNHEY and SVGAGI. This chain joins TRBV6-5 and TRBJ2-3; 7 positions agree with TRBD2. The starting material was PBMCs, obtained before nivolumab (anti-PD-1) treatment. This TCR came from a person between 40 and 80 years old with oral cavity squamous cell carcinoma. This CDR3 is CASSYGGVITDTQYF. DNA of the CDR3: TGTGCCAGCAGTTACGGGGGGGTCATCACAGATACGCAGTATTTT.